This TCR beta chain was recorded in a study of neoadjuvant nivolumab and ipilimumab in lung cancer. Overall study context: Patients got nivolumab 3 mg/kg on days 1, 15 and 29; combination added ipilimumab 1 mg/kg day 1.

This clone was counted a few times. Its antigen remains unidentified. Overall study results and limits: TCR sequencing covered a small number of samples. From pretherapy to surgery, tumor richness and clonality rose with dual therapy. Resected tumors had greater TCR richness and clonality than uninvolved lung.

Clones were sequenced by immunoSEQ multiplex PCR, and TCRdb holds only the in-frame ones, with some missing. Of over 25,000 clones detected, more than 90% appear once; the ten largest clones hold 2% to 2.5%. Trimming shortened V by 5 bases and J by 1 base, and 6 bases separated the two germline ends. The CDR3 extends over 13 amino acids. Germline V lookup: CDR1 SEHNR, CDR2 FQNEAQ (reference sequence). Specimen: peripheral blood, collected after neoadjuvant nivolumab, alone or with ipilimumab, at or shortly before surgery. V and J are TRBV7-9 and TRBJ1-3; D is unclear. This TCR was sampled from an adult with non-small cell lung cancer. The CDR3 DNA reads as TGTGCCAGCAGCCGGATGTCTGGAAACACCATATATTTT. Encoded protein: CASSRMSGNTIYF.